The subject of this entry is one T cell receptor (beta chain). Genomic DNA of every subset was divided equally among multiple immunoSEQ plates. Sequenced by immunoSEQ multiplex PCR; TCRdb stores in-frame clones only, minus some. The repertoire includes approximately 510,000 clones, more than 65% of them detected once, and roughly 13% sits in the top ten. Germline V lookup: CDR1 MDHEN, CDR2 SYDVKM. CDR3 size: 16 residues. V was clipped by 6 bases and J by 0 bases, with 15 bases between them. This sample is part of a study of shared clonotypes between healthy human individuals. The sequence derives from a woman in her forties in good health. Some clones in this sample may be carry-over from other donors' samples. The source material was PBMCs. The rearrangement uses TRBV28 and TRBJ2-1, with a tentative D call TRBD2 (6 bases). The CDR3, as DNA: TGTGCCAGCAGCCCGGCCGGGAGCCTCTCCTACAATGAGCAGTTCTTC. Translated, it gives CASSPAGSLSYNEQFF.